This paragraph reports one T cell receptor beta chain. This sample was included in a study of blood T cell repertoires in COVID-19. Study information: Italy, Spain and the United States were the sources of the convalescent and acute COVID-19 samples.

Data came from immunoSEQ multiplex PCR; TCRdb stores just in-frame clones and leaves some out. The sample records about 300,000 clones, around four fifths being singletons. V shed 0 bases and J shed 4 bases, with 19 bases lying between them. This CDR3 comprises 17 residues. V and J are TRBV5-3 and TRBJ1-1; TRBD1 is a possible D gene (5 bases). TRBV5-3 is sorted into the ORF group, with uncertain function. The receptor comes from a woman in her forties or fifties with acute or convalescent COVID-19. The sequencing input was peripheral blood. The DNA for the CDR3 is TGTGCCAGAAGCTTGGTGGCAGGGAACTGTACGGCCACTGAAGCTTTCTTT. This encodes CARSLVAGNCTATEAFF.